This is a list of T cell receptor beta chains from one sample in a study of PD-1 blockade in classical Hodgkin lymphoma. Sequenced by immunoSEQ multiplex PCR; TCRdb stores in-frame clones only, minus some. The data show around 65,000 clones, around 89% seen once. Here the sequenced sample was peripheral blood mononuclear cells (PBMCs), taken at baseline. These receptors were taken from a human donor with classical Hodgkin lymphoma. The CDR3 runs from the conserved cysteine through the conserved F or W. A D gene is named only where the DNA matches it firmly. A row's size may be missing; if present it is once, few, many or a size class.

V gene	clone size	J gene	D gene	CDR3 protein	CDR3 DNA
TRBV6-1	-	TRBJ1-2	-	CASSLTGSDYGYTF	TGTGCCAGCAGTTTGACAGGTAGCGACTATGGCTACACCTTC
TRBV2	-	TRBJ1-1	-	CASRGLGGTEAFF	TGTGCCAGCAGGGGGTTAGGGGGGACTGAAGCTTTCTTT
TRBV18	-	TRBJ1-2	-	CASSPYGEGVRNGYTF	TGTGCCAGCTCACCTTACGGGGAAGGGGTGAGGAATGGCTACACCTTC
TRBV7-9	-	TRBJ2-2	-	CASSPGSGMAGELFF	TGTGCCAGCAGCCCGGGCTCAGGGATGGCCGGGGAGCTGTTTTTT
TRBV9	-	TRBJ2-7	-	CASSGGAGSLREQYF	TGTGCCAGCAGCGGCGGGGCAGGCTCTTTACGGGAGCAGTACTTC
TRBV6-5	-	TRBJ1-2	-	CASSYSGPGHGYTF	TGTGCCAGCAGTTACTCTGGCCCTGGGCATGGCTACACCTTC
TRBV21-1	-	TRBJ1-3	-	CASSRGGAHLAGNTIYF	TGTGCCAGCAGCCGGGGGGGAGCCCACCTGGCTGGAAACACCATATATTTT
TRBV18	-	TRBJ2-1	-	CASSPGENSYNEQFF	TGTGCCAGCTCACCAGGGGAGAACTCCTACAATGAGCAGTTCTTC
TRBV13	-	TRBJ2-2	-	CASSLGVIDPGELFF	TGTGCCAGCAGCTTAGGAGTAATTGACCCCGGGGAGCTGTTTTTT
TRBV20-1	-	TRBJ1-1	-	CSLVLYTEAFF	TGCAGTTTGGTGTTGTACACTGAAGCTTTCTTT
TRBV5-6	-	TRBJ2-7	TRBD1	CASSLDRPYEQYF	TGTGCCAGCAGCCTGGACAGGCCCTACGAGCAGTACTTC
TRBV30	-	TRBJ1-1	-	CAWDVDRPGNTEAFF	TGTGCCTGGGACGTCGACAGGCCGGGGAACACTGAAGCTTTCTTT
TRBV19	-	TRBJ1-5	TRBD1	CASSSGQGANQPQHF	TGTGCCAGTAGTTCGGGACAGGGGGCCAATCAGCCCCAGCATTTT
TRBV5-8	-	TRBJ2-7	TRBD1	CASSLYRDSQLYF	TGTGCCAGCAGCTTATACCGGGACAGCCAACTTTACTTC
TRBV7-9	-	TRBJ2-2	-	CASSLNRLGTYYTGELFF	TGTGCCAGCAGCTTAAATAGACTCGGGACTTATTACACCGGGGAGCTGTTTTTT
TRBV2	-	TRBJ2-4	TRBD1	CASSVPGTGLYDIQYF	TGTGCCAGCAGTGTACCGGGGACAGGCCTTTACGACATTCAGTACTTC
TRBV19	-	TRBJ1-1	TRBD1	CASSRTGARGTEAFF	TGTGCCAGTAGTCGCACAGGGGCGCGGGGCACTGAAGCTTTCTTT
TRBV5-1	-	TRBJ1-2	TRBD1	CASRDRESGYTF	TGCGCCAGCAGAGACAGGGAGTCCGGCTACACCTTC
TRBV25-1	-	TRBJ1-6	-	CASSAPGGSPLHF	TGTGCCAGCAGTGCCCCCGGCGGCTCACCCCTCCACTTT
TRBV11-2	-	TRBJ2-4	-	CASSREGPPPIQYF	TGTGCCAGCAGCAGAGAGGGCCCACCCCCCATTCAGTACTTC
TRBV5-1	-	TRBJ2-6	-	CASRVSANVLTF	TGCGCCAGCAGGGTCTCAGCCAACGTCCTGACTTTC
TRBV5-1	-	TRBJ2-5	-	CASSLGRGLHVETQYF	TGCGCCAGCAGCTTGGGTAGGGGACTGCATGTCGAGACCCAGTACTTC
TRBV19	few	TRBJ1-5	-	CASTGSRPQHF	TGTGCCTCAACAGGGAGTCGGCCCCAGCATTTT
TRBV18	-	TRBJ2-2	-	CASSPVSGAGDTGELFF	TGTGCCAGCTCACCCGTTTCGGGGGCGGGCGACACCGGGGAGCTGTTTTTT
TRBV13	-	TRBJ1-2	-	CASSPRTDYGYTF	TGTGCCAGCAGCCCCCGGACAGACTATGGCTACACCTTC
TRBV7-9	-	TRBJ2-5	TRBD2	CASSSLEGGETQYF	TGTGCCAGCAGCTCCCTAGAGGGAGGGGAGACCCAGTACTTC
TRBV7-8	-	TRBJ1-3	-	CASSLGFRGQGNTIYF	TGTGCCAGCAGCTTAGGTTTTCGGGGGCAGGGAAACACCATATATTTT
TRBV4-2	-	TRBJ1-1	-	CASSQADENFSNTEAFF	TGTGCCAGCAGCCAGGCAGATGAGAACTTTTCAAACACTGAAGCTTTCTTT
TRBV15	-	TRBJ1-5	-	CATSRDRADYQPQHF	TGTGCCACCAGCAGAGATCGGGCGGACTATCAGCCCCAGCATTTT
TRBV29-1	-	TRBJ1-5	TRBD1	CSLNHREGQGVNQPQHF	TGCAGCCTAAATCACCGAGAAGGACAGGGAGTCAATCAGCCCCAGCATTTT
TRBV30	once	TRBJ2-5	TRBD2	CAWSAGGRAETQYF	TGTGCCTGGAGTGCGGGGGGGCGGGCGGAGACCCAGTACTTC
TRBV6-6	-	TRBJ1-1	-	CASSYWVRHAKAFF	TGTGCCAGCAGTTACTGGGTCCGGCACGCGAAAGCTTTCTTT
TRBV18	-	TRBJ2-5	-	CASSPGATQETQYF	TGTGCCAGCTCACCGGGGGCAACCCAAGAGACCCAGTACTTC
TRBV27	-	TRBJ2-1	-	CASRSRYNEQFF	TGTGCCAGCAGAAGCAGATACAATGAGCAGTTCTTC
TRBV2	-	TRBJ2-7	TRBD2	CASSGGRGETYEQYF	TGTGCCAGCAGTGGAGGGCGGGGGGAAACCTACGAGCAGTACTTC
TRBV7-9	-	TRBJ2-7	-	CASSLSSSSYEQYF	TGTGCCAGCAGCTTATCTAGCAGCTCCTACGAGCAGTACTTC
TRBV19	-	TRBJ2-1	-	CASSRKGNALNNEQFF	TGTGCCAGTAGTCGTAAGGGCAACGCACTAAACAATGAGCAGTTCTTC
TRBV13	-	TRBJ1-2	-	CASSHPDIPYGYTF	TGTGCCAGCAGCCACCCGGATATACCTTATGGCTACACCTTC
TRBV7-2	-	TRBJ1-5	-	CASGWAGNQPQHF	TGTGCCAGTGGATGGGCTGGGAATCAGCCCCAGCATTTT
TRBV10-1	-	TRBJ2-6	-	CASSVGAGANVLTF	TGCGCCAGCAGTGTAGGGGCTGGGGCCAACGTCCTGACTTTC
TRBV5-1	-	TRBJ1-1	-	CASSLTSWGMNTEAFF	TGCGCCAGCAGCTTGACTTCGTGGGGAATGAACACTGAAGCTTTCTTT
TRBV5-5	-	TRBJ1-5	-	CASSLDRGNQPQHF	TGTGCCAGCAGCTTGGACCGGGGAAATCAGCCCCAGCATTTT
TRBV4-1	-	TRBJ1-2	TRBD1	CASSPLGTGGFGYTF	TGCGCCAGCAGCCCCTTGGGGACAGGGGGTTTTGGCTACACCTTC
TRBV19	-	TRBJ1-6	-	CASKGSSYNSPLHF	TGTGCCAGTAAGGGGAGCTCCTATAATTCACCCCTCCACTTT
TRBV5-4	-	TRBJ2-7	-	CASSPRGGAYEQYF	TGTGCCAGCAGCCCCAGGGGGGGCGCCTACGAGCAGTACTTC
TRBV7-2	-	TRBJ2-2	-	CASSLSPRNTGELFF	TGTGCCAGCAGCTTATCGCCCAGAAACACCGGGGAGCTGTTTTTT